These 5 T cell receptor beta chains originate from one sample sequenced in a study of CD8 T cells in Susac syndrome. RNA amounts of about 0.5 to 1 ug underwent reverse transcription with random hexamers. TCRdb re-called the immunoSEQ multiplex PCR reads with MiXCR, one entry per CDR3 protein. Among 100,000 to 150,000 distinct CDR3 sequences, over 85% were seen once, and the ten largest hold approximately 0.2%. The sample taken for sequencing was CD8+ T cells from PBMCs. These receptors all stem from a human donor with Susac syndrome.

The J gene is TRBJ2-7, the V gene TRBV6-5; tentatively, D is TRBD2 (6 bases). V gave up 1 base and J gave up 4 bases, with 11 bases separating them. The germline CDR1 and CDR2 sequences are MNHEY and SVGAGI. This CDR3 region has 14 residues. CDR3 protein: CASSYFGGQYEQYF. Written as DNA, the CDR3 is TGTGCCAGCAGTTACTTTGGAGGGCAATACGAGCAGTACTTC.

CDR3 sequence reads: CASSVQGGGQETQYF. The CDR3 DNA reads as TGTGCCAGCAGTGTCCAAGGGGGGGGCCAAGAGACCCAGTACTTC. The V call is TRBV6-4, the J call TRBJ2-5, with D possibly being TRBD2 (7 bases). Trimming removed 4 bases from V and 1 base from J, with 13 bases in between. Germline V gives CDR1 MRHNA, CDR2 SNTAGT. The CDR3 is 15 residues long.

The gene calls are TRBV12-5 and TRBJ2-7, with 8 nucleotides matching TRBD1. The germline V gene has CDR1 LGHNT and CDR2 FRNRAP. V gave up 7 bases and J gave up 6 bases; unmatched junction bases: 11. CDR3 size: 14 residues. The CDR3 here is CASAHQGAEFEQYF. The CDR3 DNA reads TGTGCTAGTGCACACCAGGGGGCGGAATTCGAGCAGTACTTC.

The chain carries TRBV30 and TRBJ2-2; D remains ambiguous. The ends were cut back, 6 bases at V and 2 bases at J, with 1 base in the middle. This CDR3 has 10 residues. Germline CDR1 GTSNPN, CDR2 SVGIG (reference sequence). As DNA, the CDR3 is TGTGCCTGTAACACCGGGGAGCTGTTTTTT. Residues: CACNTGELFF.

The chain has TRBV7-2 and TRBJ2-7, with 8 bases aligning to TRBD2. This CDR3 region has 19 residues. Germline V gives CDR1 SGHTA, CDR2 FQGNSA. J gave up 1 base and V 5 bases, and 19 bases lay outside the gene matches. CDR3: CASSPEVGLAGTDSYEQYF. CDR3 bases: TGTGCCAGCAGCCCAGAGGTTGGGCTAGCGGGCACTGATTCCTACGAGCAGTACTTC.